What follows are 22 T cell receptor beta chains derived from one specimen sequenced in a study of blood T cell repertoires in COVID-19. Sequencing used immunoSEQ multiplex PCR; TCRdb keeps in-frame clones, though not all of them. Of about 250,000 clones in the sample, 80% to 90% were seen once. Material for sequencing was peripheral blood. These receptors all come from a man older than 75 with acute or convalescent COVID-19.

The V gene is TRBV5-1, the J gene TRBJ2-3, with 14 bases matching TRBD2. Trimming took 4 bases from V and 10 from J; bases not matched to a gene: 5. CDR3 length equals 14 residues. Germline assignment: CDR1 SGHRS and CDR2 YFSETQ. The DNA for the CDR3 is TGCGCCAGCAGCCCTGGACTAGCGGGGGGATCGCAGTATTTT. Its translation: CASSPGLAGGSQYF.

A single count supports this clone. The CDR3 loop reads CASSQDPTGVGNTIYF. CDR3 DNA: TGCGCCAGCAGCCAAGACCCAACAGGGGTAGGAAACACCATATATTTT. J is TRBJ1-3 and V is TRBV4-1; 7 nucleotides align to TRBD1. V shed 0 bases, J shed 4 bases, and the junction held 6 bases outside the gene matches. Germline values: CDR1 MGHRA, CDR2 YSYEKL. The CDR3 consists of 16 residues.

V is TRBV4-1 and J is TRBJ2-1, with TRBD2 matching 7 bases. The CDR3 has 16 amino acids. Germline V CDR1 and CDR2: MGHRA, YSYEKL. V lost 3 bases, J lost 5 bases, and 10 bases stayed unmatched. CDR3 nucleotide sequence: TGCGCCAGCAGCCACGTGACGGGAGGTAGGCACAATGAGCAGTTCTTC. Its translation is CASSHVTGGRHNEQFF.

Notes on this clone: This specimen includes other DNA sequences encoding the same CDR3. This chain connects TRBV6-5 to TRBJ2-5, with 7 bases lining up with TRBD2. Germline V CDR1 and CDR2: MNHEY, SVGAGI. The CDR3 runs 14 residues. Unmatched junction bases numbered 0, after V lost 0 bases and J lost 2 bases. The CDR3 region is CASSYSGGQETQYF. CDR3 sequence (DNA): TGTGCCAGCAGTTACTCGGGAGGGCAAGAGACCCAGTACTTC.

The chain joins TRBV27 to TRBJ2-6; TRBD1 aligns across 12 bases. Germline CDR1 is MNHEY and CDR2 is SMNVEV (reference sequence). Trimming removed 5 bases from V and 6 bases from J; junction bases left unmatched: 8. The CDR3 length is 17 residues. The CDR3 DNA reads TGTGCCAGCAGTCCGGGGACAGGGGGCAGGGAGGCCAACGTCCTGACTTTC. Translated: CASSPGTGGREANVLTF.

This chain links TRBV5-4 with TRBJ2-3, with 8 bases matching TRBD2. The length of the CDR3 is 16 residues. Trimming took 4 bases from V and 5 from J; bases not matched to a gene: 12. The germline CDR1 and CDR2 sequences are SGHNT and YYREEE (reference sequence). CDR3 amino acids: CASSRLTGGPEDTQYF. Here the CDR3 DNA reads TGTGCCAGCAGCCGTCTCACGGGAGGGCCCGAAGATACGCAGTATTTT.

This chain joins TRBV9 and TRBJ1-4, with D perhaps matching TRBD1 (6 bases). CDR3 length: 16 residues. The germline V gene has CDR1 SGDLS and CDR2 YYNGEE. V gave up 5 bases and J gave up 0 bases, with 14 bases separating them. The CDR3 sequence is CASSKTGTSTNEKLFF. CDR3 DNA: TGTGCCAGCAGTAAAACAGGGACCTCAACTAATGAAAAACTGTTTTTT.

The chain links TRBV12-5 to TRBJ2-1; a possible D gene is TRBD2 (6 bases). V was clipped by 1 base and J by 6 bases, with 16 bases between them. CDR1 is LGHNT and CDR2 is FRNRAP in the germline V gene. CDR3 length: 16 amino acids. CDR3 sequence: CASGLERVNGGNEQFF. CDR3 nucleotides: TGTGCTAGTGGTTTGGAAAGGGTGAACGGGGGCAATGAGCAGTTCTTC.

This clone turned up a few times. V usage is TRBV9 and J usage is TRBJ2-5; 10 bases line up with TRBD1. The CDR3 runs to 14 residues. Trimming at V came to 2 bases and at J to 3 bases, leaving 1 base not matched to a gene. The germline V gene has CDR1 SGDLS and CDR2 YYNGEE. CDR3 amino acids: CASSVDRGEETQYF. In DNA, the CDR3 is TGTGCCAGCAGCGTGGACAGGGGGGAAGAGACCCAGTACTTC.

The chain employs TRBV6-5 and TRBJ1-2; perhaps TRBD1 as D (6 bases). V lost 6 bases, J lost 0 bases, and 11 bases lay in between. Germline lookup yields CDR1 MNHEY and CDR2 SVGAGI. This CDR3 spans 14 amino acids. The CDR3 loop is CASRLTGSNYGYTF. The CDR3 bases are TGTGCCAGCAGATTGACAGGTTCTAACTATGGCTACACCTTC.

This chain uses TRBV27 with TRBJ2-3; D remains unclear. Germline loops: CDR1 MNHEY, CDR2 SMNVEV (reference sequence). V was pared by 2 bases and J by 6 bases, with 12 bases between. CDR3 size: 14 residues. The CDR3 sequence: CASSLVDRRDTQYF. CDR3 bases: TGTGCCAGCAGTTTAGTAGACCGGCGGGATACGCAGTATTTT.

On this clone: Other DNA sequences in the sample encode the same CDR3. The CDR3 DNA sequence: TGCAGCGTCGACAGGGAGAACACTGAAGCTTTCTTT. It codes for CSVDRENTEAFF. The rearrangement uses TRBV29-1 and TRBJ1-1; 7 positions match TRBD1. With 6 bases clipped from V and 1 base from J, the junction kept 2 bases outside the gene matches. Looked up from germline, CDR1 is SQVTM and CDR2 is ANQGSEA. CDR3 size: 12 residues.

The V gene is TRBV7-9, the J gene TRBJ1-1, with D perhaps TRBD1 (6 bases). Germline CDR1 reads SEHNR; CDR2 reads FQNEAQ (reference sequence). The CDR3 contains 13 residues. V was trimmed by 11 bases and J by 0 bases, leaving 13 bases between them. This CDR3 reads CALLGALNTEAFF. Here the CDR3 DNA reads TGTGCCCTCTTGGGGGCCCTGAACACTGAAGCTTTCTTT.

The chain links TRBV12-3 or TRBV12-4 to TRBJ2-5; D perhaps matches TRBD1 (5 bases). V was trimmed by 6 bases and J by 7 bases, leaving 12 bases between them. This CDR3 region has 12 residues. CDR3 residues: CASSGQRGTQYF. In DNA, the CDR3 is TGTGCCAGCAGCGGGCAAAGGGGGACCCAGTACTTC.

This clone was counted between two and nine times. This chain joins TRBV5-1 and TRBJ2-3; D gene uncertain. The CDR3 extends over 14 amino acids. CDR1 SGHRS and CDR2 YFSETQ come from the germline V gene. Trimming cost V 0 bases and J 2 bases, with 7 bases left between them. The CDR3: CASSLGLDTDTQYF. DNA of the CDR3: TGCGCCAGCAGCTTGGGGCTAGACACAGATACGCAGTATTTT.

The CDR3 coding sequence is TGCGCCAGCAGCCAAGCCCATGGACAGGGAGGGGGGGCCAATCAGCCCCAGCATTTT. Its translation: CASSQAHGQGGGANQPQHF. The rearrangement uses TRBV4-1 and TRBJ1-5, with 8 bases that match TRBD1. Trimming cost V 1 base and J 3 bases; bases outside gene matches: 14. Germline lookup yields CDR1 MGHRA and CDR2 YSYEKL. This CDR3 has 19 residues.

The chain combines TRBV5-1 with TRBJ2-7, with TRBD1 matching over 9 bases. The CDR3 runs 14 residues. The V and J ends lost 0 bases and 6 bases, in that order; junction bases with no gene match: 4. Germline loops: CDR1 SGHRS, CDR2 YFSETQ. CDR3 nucleotide sequence: TGCGCCAGCAGCTTGGCGGGACAGGGTGGCGAGCAGTACTTC. Amino acid sequence: CASSLAGQGGEQYF.

The V and J genes are TRBV29-1 and TRBJ1-6; D is perhaps TRBD1 (6 bases). V lost 5 bases and J lost 10, with 12 bases in between. Germline V gives CDR1 SQVTM, CDR2 ANQGSEA. This CDR3 is 12 amino acids long. The CDR3 protein is CSVLTGNSPLHF. The DNA of the CDR3 is TGCAGCGTTCTCACAGGGAACTCACCCCTCCACTTT.

The rearrangement links TRBV7-8 to TRBJ1-3, with 8 bases identical to TRBD1. After removal of 5 bases from V and 0 bases from J, the junction contained 6 bases not matched to a gene. This CDR3 is 16 amino acids long. Germline lookup yields CDR1 SGHVS and CDR2 FQNEAQ. Here the CDR3 DNA reads TGTGCCAGCAGCATCCTGGACAGGGTCTCTGGAAACACCATATATTTT. Its translation: CASSILDRVSGNTIYF.

The rearrangement links TRBV7-9 to TRBJ1-4; D is perhaps TRBD1 (6 bases). This CDR3 spans 13 amino acids. Between the trimmed V and J ends, which lost 5 bases and 8 bases, there was a span of 12 bases. CDR1 and CDR2 from the germline V gene are SEHNR and FQNEAQ (reference sequence). The chain's CDR3 is CASSPRGPEKLFF. CDR3 in DNA: TGTGCCAGCAGCCCGCGGGGGCCGGAAAAACTGTTTTTT.

This sequence joins TRBV28 and TRBJ1-5; TRBD1 is a possible D gene (6 bases). The CDR3 sequence is 14 residues long. The germline V gene encodes CDR1 MDHEN and CDR2 SYDVKM. The germline V and J ends were trimmed by 3 bases and 5 bases, with 11 bases remaining between them. The CDR3, as DNA: TGTGCCAGCAGTTTGGGTCAGGGGTATCAGCCCCAGCATTTT. It codes for CASSLGQGYQPQHF.

This clone was observed a single time. This rearrangement joins TRBV12-5 to TRBJ1-5; D not certain. The CDR3 is made up of 12 amino acids. Trimming left V 6 bases short and J 3 bases short, with 6 bases between. Germline assignment: CDR1 LGHNT and CDR2 FRNRAP. The CDR3 nucleotides read TGTGCTAGTGGAGCACCCAATCAGCCCCAGCATTTT. This sequence encodes CASGAPNQPQHF.